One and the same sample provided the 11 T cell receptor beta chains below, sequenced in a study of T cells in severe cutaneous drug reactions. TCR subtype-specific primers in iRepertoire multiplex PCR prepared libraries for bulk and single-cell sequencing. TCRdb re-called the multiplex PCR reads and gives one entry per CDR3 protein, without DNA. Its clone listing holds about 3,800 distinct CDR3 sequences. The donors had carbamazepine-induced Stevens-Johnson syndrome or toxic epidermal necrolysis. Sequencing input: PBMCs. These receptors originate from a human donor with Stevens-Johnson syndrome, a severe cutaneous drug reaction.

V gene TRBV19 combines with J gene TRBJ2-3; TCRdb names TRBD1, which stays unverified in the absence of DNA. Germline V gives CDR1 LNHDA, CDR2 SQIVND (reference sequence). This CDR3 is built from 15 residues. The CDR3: CASSTGQGHTDTQYF.

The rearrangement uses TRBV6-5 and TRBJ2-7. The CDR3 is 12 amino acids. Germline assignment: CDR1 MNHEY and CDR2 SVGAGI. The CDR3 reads CASSSGSYEQYF.

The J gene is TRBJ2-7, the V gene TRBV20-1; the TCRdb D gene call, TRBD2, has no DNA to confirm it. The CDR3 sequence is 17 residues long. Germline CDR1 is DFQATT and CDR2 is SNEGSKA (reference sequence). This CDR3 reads CSARETRVSALSYEQYF.

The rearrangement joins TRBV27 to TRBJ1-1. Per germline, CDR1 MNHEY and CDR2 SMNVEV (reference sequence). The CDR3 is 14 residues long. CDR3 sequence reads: CASSYTGLNTEAFF.

This CDR3 is CASSLGRGTEAFF. This rearrangement joins TRBV12-3 or TRBV12-4 to TRBJ1-1; TCRdb returns TRBD1, unconfirmable since there is no DNA. This CDR3 comprises 13 residues.

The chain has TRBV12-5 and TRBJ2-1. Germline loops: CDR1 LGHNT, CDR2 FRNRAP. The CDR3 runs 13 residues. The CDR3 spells CASGTQNDNEQFF. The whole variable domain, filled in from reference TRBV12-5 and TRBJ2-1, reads DARVTQTPRHKVTEMGQEVTMRCQPILGHNTVFWYRQTMMQGLELLAYFRNRAPLDDSGMPKDRFSAEMPDATLATLKIQPSEPRDSAVYFCASGTQNDNEQFFGPGTRLTVL.

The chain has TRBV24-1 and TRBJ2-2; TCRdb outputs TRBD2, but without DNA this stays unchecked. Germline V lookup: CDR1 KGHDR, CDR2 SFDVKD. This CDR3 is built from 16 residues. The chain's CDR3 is CATRGTSGTGAGELFF.

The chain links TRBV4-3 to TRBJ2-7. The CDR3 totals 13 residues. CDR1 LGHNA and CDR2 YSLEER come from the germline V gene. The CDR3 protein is CASSQDRDYEQYF.

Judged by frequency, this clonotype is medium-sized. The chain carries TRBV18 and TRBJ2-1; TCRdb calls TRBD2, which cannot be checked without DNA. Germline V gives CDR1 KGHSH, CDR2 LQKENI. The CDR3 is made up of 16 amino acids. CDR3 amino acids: CASSPRGRESSNEQFF.

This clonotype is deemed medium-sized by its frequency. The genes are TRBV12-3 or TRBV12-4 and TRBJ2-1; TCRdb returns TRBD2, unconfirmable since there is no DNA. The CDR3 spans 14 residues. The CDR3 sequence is CASSWSGRGNEQFF.

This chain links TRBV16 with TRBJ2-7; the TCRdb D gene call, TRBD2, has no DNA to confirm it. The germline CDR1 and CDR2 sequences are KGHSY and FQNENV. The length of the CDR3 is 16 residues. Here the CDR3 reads CASSQWYVTSDYEQYF.